The T cell receptor (beta chain) under discussion was sequenced for a study of OX40 agonist ivuxolimab in advanced cancers. Study overall: Hepatocellular carcinoma, melanoma, renal cell or head and neck cancer occurred in dose-escalation patients. Allowance was made for prior anti-PD-1, anti-PD-L1 or anti-CTLA-4 therapy, and 40% to 45% had some.

Germline values: CDR1 MNHGY, CDR2 SVAAGI. The CDR3 length is 13 residues. V was cut by 6 bases and J by 0 bases, with 5 bases left in between. Worth noting for this clone: What it binds is unknown.

TCRdb's copy holds only in-frame clones and misses some; the assay was immunoSEQ multiplex PCR. The data hold 95,000 to 150,000 clones, with approximately 92% observed a single time. Broader study findings: Those patients achieving a partial response at 0.1-3.0 mg/kg showed among the lowest clonal expansion.

This sequence was found in an adult with an advanced solid tumor such as melanoma, head and neck, liver or kidney cancer. This sequence joins TRBV6-9 and TRBJ1-4; D gene ambiguous. This material consisted of CD4+ or CD8+ T cells sorted from blood, taken in a trial of the OX40 agonist ivuxolimab. This CDR3 is CASRKTTNEKLFF. DNA for the CDR3: TGTGCCAGCAGGAAAACAACTAATGAAAAACTGTTTTTT.